This T cell receptor beta chain was captured in a study of identical twins. CDR3 size: 14 residues. With 4 bases removed from V and 0 bases from J, the gap between germline ends came to 9 bases. Per the germline V gene, CDR1 is SGHRS and CDR2 is YFSETQ. TCRdb fed the 5' RACE reads into MiXCR, producing one record per CDR3 protein. This sample yields fewer than 650,000 distinct CDR3 sequences, of which over 8.5% are seen a single time; around 3% belongs to the top ten. Points from the study as a whole: Abundant beta clonotypes from cord blood had fewer insertions, unlike memory repertoires, which showed none.

This clonotype was picked up a small number of times. Its antigen remains unidentified. Another study also made use of these data, one on yellow fever vaccine responses in identical twins.

This TCR was recovered from a woman under 30 in good health. J is TRBJ2-3 and V is TRBV5-1; D is undetermined. The source material was PBMCs. Here the CDR3 DNA reads TGCGCCAGCAGCCTCCAGGTTAGCACAGATACGCAGTATTTT. Protein product: CASSLQVSTDTQYF.